The TCR beta chain described here comes from a study of cytomegalovirus exposure and HLA in healthy donors. With 60 Vbeta and 13 Jbeta primers, the PCR was carried out. Sequencing used immunoSEQ multiplex PCR; TCRdb keeps in-frame clones, though not all of them. Counted here are about 96,000 clones, about 70% occurring once; the ten biggest clones make up 11% to 15%. The CDR3 runs to 13 residues. Germline-derived CDR1 and CDR2 are WSHSY and SAAADI. Deletions cut 3 bases from V and 3 bases from J, with 8 bases between. The sample was PBMCs. The sequence was obtained from a woman in her seventies in good health and CMV-seropositive. The rearrangement joins TRBV10-2 to TRBJ1-2, with D uncertain. CDR3 sequence (DNA): TGCGCCAGCAGTGACAGGCAGGACTATGGCTACACCTTC. Protein: CASSDRQDYGYTF.